This T cell receptor (beta chain) was retrieved from a study of identical twins. J was trimmed by 3 bases and V by 7 bases; bases with no gene match: 8. The CDR3 extends over 14 amino acids. Per the germline V gene, CDR1 is SNHLY and CDR2 is FYNNEI. TCRdb analysed the 5' RACE reads with MiXCR anew, one entry per CDR3 protein. This table holds 200,000 to 300,000 distinct CDR3 sequences, 6% to 8.5% found once. This sample was shared with a second study, whose subject was yellow fever vaccine responses in identical twins. This second study notes: Twins' T cell vaccine responses reportedly looked partly convergent, partly personalized.

The sample consisted of CD8+ T cells sorted from blood. The clonotype was recovered from a woman aged 18-29 years in good health. This rearrangement joins TRBV2 to TRBJ1-1; 7 nucleotides match TRBD1. CDR3 in amino acids: CASNPVDRDTEAFF. CDR3 nucleotides: TGTGCCAGCAACCCTGTAGACAGGGACACTGAAGCTTTCTTT.